Below are 22 T cell receptor beta chains sequenced from a single sample in a study of response to subunit inactivated influenza vaccine. TCRdb processed the RT-PCR reads anew with MiXCR; each CDR3 protein has one entry. The sample consists of hundreds of thousands of distinct CDR3 sequences, about 25% of them appearing once. Sequenced material: CD4+ T cells sorted from PBMCs, taken 5 days after vaccination. These receptors originate from a man between 45 and 60 years old who received an inactivated influenza vaccine.

The table lists this clonotype with many counts. The J gene is TRBJ2-5, the V gene TRBV12-3 or TRBV12-4, with 7 bases fitting TRBD1. This CDR3 contains 12 residues. Trimming at V came to 6 bases and at J to 7 bases, leaving 5 bases not matched to a gene. The CDR3 bases are TGTGCCAGCAGAGGGACAGTAGGGACCCAGTACTTC. Residues: CASRGTVGTQYF.

V is TRBV4-3 and J is TRBJ2-7; TRBD2 matches at 7 bases. CDR3 length: 16 residues. Looked up from germline, CDR1 is LGHNA and CDR2 is YSLEER. V shed 0 bases and J 0 bases; nucleotides not matched to a gene: 5. The CDR3 loop reads CASSQELASGSYEQYF. DNA for the CDR3: TGCGCCAGCAGCCAAGAACTGGCTAGCGGCTCCTACGAGCAGTACTTC.

This rearrangement joins TRBV5-1 to TRBJ1-4; 8 bases map to TRBD1. The CDR3 spans 17 residues. Germline-derived CDR1 and CDR2 are SGHRS and YFSETQ. The V gene end was trimmed by 2 bases and the J gene end by 0 bases; junction bases not matched to a gene: 6. The CDR3 DNA reads as TGCGCCAGCAGCTTTACAGGGGGATATGCAACTAATGAAAAACTGTTTTTT. This sequence encodes CASSFTGGYATNEKLFF.

This clonotype was counted only a few times. V usage is TRBV20-1 and J usage is TRBJ2-1; 7 nucleotides agree with TRBD1. CDR1 is DFQATT and CDR2 is SNEGSKA in the germline V gene (reference sequence). The V segment lost 3 bases and the J segment 0 bases; nucleotides outside the gene matches: 5. CDR3 length equals 15 residues. The CDR3, as DNA: TGCAGTGCTAGGAGAGGGGGCGGCTCCTACAATGAGCAGTTCTTC. This gives the protein CSARRGGGSYNEQFF.

The chain uses TRBV20-1 and TRBJ2-1; 7 bases line up with TRBD1. The CDR3 is made up of 10 amino acids. The germline CDR1 and CDR2 sequences are DFQATT and SNEGSKA (reference sequence). With V trimmed by 6 bases and J by 13 bases, 6 bases remained unmatched. The CDR3 spells CSARQGRQFF. In nucleotides, the CDR3 is TGCAGTGCCAGACAGGGCCGCCAGTTCTTC.

In its sample, this clonotype was seen a few times. V usage is TRBV20-1 and J usage is TRBJ1-4; no reliable D call. Trimming shortened V by 4 bases and J by 8 bases, and 20 bases separated the two germline ends. The CDR3 covers 15 residues. Germline V gives CDR1 DFQATT, CDR2 SNEGSKA (reference sequence). CDR3 residues: CSATPSASRREKLFF. The CDR3 bases are TGCAGTGCTACCCCTTCAGCCTCCCGGCGCGAAAAACTGTTTTTT.

The V call is TRBV12-3 or TRBV12-4, the J call TRBJ2-1; 11 bases map to TRBD2. J was trimmed by 8 bases and V by 7 bases; bases with no gene match: 7. The CDR3 covers 14 residues. This chain's CDR3 is CASITSGGRHEQFF. CDR3 sequence (DNA): TGTGCCAGCATTACTAGCGGGGGTAGACATGAGCAGTTCTTC.

The rearrangement joins TRBV9 to TRBJ2-5; D may be TRBD1 (6 bases). In germline, CDR1 is SGDLS, CDR2 YYNGEE. The CDR3 runs to 16 residues. V shed 2 bases and J shed 0 bases, with 14 bases lying between them. The CDR3 loop is CASSVGGRGYQETQYF. The CDR3 nucleotides are TGTGCCAGCAGCGTCGGAGGTAGGGGGTACCAAGAGACCCAGTACTTC.

The V gene is TRBV4-3, the J gene TRBJ2-4; 8 bases match TRBD1. V trimming: 2 bases; J trimming: 6 bases; junction bases outside the gene matches: 3. Germline V gene sequence: CDR1 LGHNA, CDR2 YSLEER. This CDR3 spans 14 amino acids. The CDR3 DNA reads as TGCGCCAGCAGCCAACAGGGGGCAGGAAACATTCAGTACTTC. As protein: CASSQQGAGNIQYF.

V and J are TRBV20-1 and TRBJ2-5, with 12 nucleotides matching TRBD1. V lost 3 bases to trimming and J lost 5 bases; unmatched junction nucleotides: 10. The germline V gene has CDR1 DFQATT and CDR2 SNEGSKA (reference sequence). The CDR3 is 16 residues long. This CDR3 reads CSARDWGQGARETQYF. CDR3 DNA sequence: TGCAGTGCTAGGGATTGGGGACAGGGGGCGCGGGAGACCCAGTACTTC.

The V gene is TRBV12-3 or TRBV12-4, the J gene TRBJ2-2; D is tentatively TRBD1 or TRBD2 (5 bases each). The length of the CDR3 is 13 residues. V was pared by 5 bases and J by 4 bases, with 8 bases between. The CDR3 sequence: CASSRGTTGELFF. In DNA form, the CDR3 reads TGTGCCAGCAGTCGAGGGACCACCGGGGAGCTGTTTTTT.

V and J are TRBV20-1 and TRBJ2-5, with 7 bases lining up with TRBD2. The germline gives CDR1 DFQATT, CDR2 SNEGSKA (reference sequence). J lost 4 bases, V lost 7 bases, and 9 bases had no gene match. The CDR3 has 13 amino acids. The CDR3 here is CSEKGLGLETQYF. In nucleotides, the CDR3 is TGCAGTGAAAAAGGACTAGGTCTAGAGACCCAGTACTTC.

The chain uses TRBV12-3 or TRBV12-4 and TRBJ1-1, with D perhaps matching TRBD1 (6 bases). The CDR3 runs to 15 residues. Trimming stripped 6 bases from V and 1 base from J, with 15 bases between. The CDR3 bases are TGTGCCAGCAGGCCCCAAGGGGGGCGGAACACTGAAGCTTTCTTT. It translates to CASRPQGGRNTEAFF.

This clonotype has more than one count but fewer than ten. This chain connects TRBV6-5 to TRBJ2-7; 10 nucleotides match TRBD1. V was clipped by 2 bases and J by 8 bases; unmatched bases: 9. Germline CDR1 is MNHEY and CDR2 is SVGAGI. The CDR3 spans 15 residues. The DNA of the CDR3 is TGTGCCAGCAGTTACGACGACAGGGGGCGATTGCAGCAGTACTTC. Its translation is CASSYDDRGRLQQYF.

This chain connects TRBV28 to TRBJ2-7; the match to TRBD1 covers 7 bases. CDR1 and CDR2 from the germline V gene are MDHEN and SYDVKM. The CDR3 sequence is 12 residues long. Unmatched junction bases numbered 4, after V lost 7 bases and J lost 4 bases. CDR3 bases: TGTGCCAGCATGCAGGGGGAGTACGAGCAGTACTTC. Protein product: CASMQGEYEQYF.

This sequence joins TRBV6-1 and TRBJ2-5, with 7 bases fitting TRBD1. The germline V gene encodes CDR1 MNHNS and CDR2 SASEGT. Trimming at V came to 5 bases and at J to 3 bases, leaving 12 bases not matched to a gene. The CDR3 contains 16 residues. The CDR3 here is CASSPRGYRGEETQYF. The CDR3 region has the DNA TGTGCCAGCAGTCCGCGAGGTTACAGGGGTGAAGAGACCCAGTACTTC.

This chain uses TRBV7-9 with TRBJ1-6; D unclear. Germline-derived CDR1 and CDR2 are SEHNR and FQNEAQ (reference sequence). This CDR3 has 17 residues. V lost 1 base, J lost 0 bases, and 10 bases lay in between. CDR3 in DNA: TGTGCCAGCAGCTTAGGATCTGGGAGCTCCTATAATTCACCCCTCCACTTT. Amino acid sequence: CASSLGSGSSYNSPLHF.

The chain uses TRBV10-3 and TRBJ2-2; 8 nucleotides agree with TRBD2. V shed 3 bases, J shed 6 bases, and the junction held 6 bases outside the gene matches. The CDR3 length is 15 residues. CDR1 is ENHRY, CDR2 SYGVKD, per germline. This CDR3 is CAISEGAGGSGELFF. The CDR3, as DNA: TGTGCCATCAGTGAAGGCGCGGGAGGATCCGGGGAGCTGTTTTTT.

The chain uses TRBV7-2 and TRBJ2-3; 9 bases line up with TRBD1. Germline V gene data show CDR1 as SGHTA and CDR2 as FQGNSA. The CDR3 is made up of 16 amino acids. V was clipped by 5 bases and J by 0 bases; unmatched bases: 6. In nucleotides, the CDR3 is TGTGCCAGCAGCGTGACAGGGGGGTTTAGCACAGATACGCAGTATTTT. Its protein is CASSVTGGFSTDTQYF.

In this sample, this clonotype turned up a few times. This chain links TRBV9 with TRBJ2-1, with TRBD2 matching over 12 bases. CDR1 is SGDLS and CDR2 is YYNGEE in the germline V gene. Losses at the gene ends were 1 base for V and 2 bases for J; bases not matched to a gene: 7. This CDR3 region has 18 residues. DNA for the CDR3: TGTGCCAGCAGCGTACGGGCTAGCGGGAGGGGAGCCTACAATGAGCAGTTCTTC. It codes for CASSVRASGRGAYNEQFF.

This clonotype was counted only a few times. The chain combines TRBV7-2 with TRBJ2-1; D perhaps matches TRBD2 (6 bases). The CDR3 sequence is 12 residues long. V lost 2 bases and J 13 bases, leaving 12 bases between the germline ends. Per germline, CDR1 SGHTA and CDR2 FQGNSA. The CDR3: CASSLTGVVQFF. In DNA, the CDR3 is TGTGCCAGCAGCTTAACGGGAGTTGTCCAGTTCTTC.

CDR3 region: CASSPTGDRGEQYF. In nucleotides, the CDR3 is TGTGCCAGCAGCCCGACAGGGGATCGCGGCGAGCAGTACTTC. The rearrangement joins TRBV7-2 to TRBJ2-7, with 8 bases matching TRBD1. J lost 6 bases, V lost 5 bases, and 9 bases had no gene match. The germline V gene has CDR1 SGHTA and CDR2 FQGNSA. CDR3 length: 14 amino acids.